The 16 T cell receptor beta chains below come from one sample, sequenced in a study of cytomegalovirus exposure and HLA in healthy donors. PCR was performed using 60 Vbeta and 13 Jbeta primers. Sequencing used immunoSEQ multiplex PCR; TCRdb keeps in-frame clones, though not all of them. The repertoire holds some 220,000 clones, with 70% to 90% as singletons. Sequencing was done on a sample of PBMCs. The receptors here all came from a girl aged 2 to 9 in good health and CMV-seronegative.

The chain combines TRBV6-5 with TRBJ1-1; D is uncertain. Germline loops: CDR1 MNHEY, CDR2 SVGAGI. The length of the CDR3 is 15 residues. The V end lost 2 bases, the J end lost 0 bases, and 10 bases lay between the germline ends. The CDR3 DNA is TGTGCCAGCAGTTACCGGGTCACGATGAACACTGAAGCTTTCTTT. This codes for CASSYRVTMNTEAFF.

The V gene is TRBV5-4, the J gene TRBJ1-2, with 9 bases fitting TRBD1. This CDR3 is built from 14 residues. CDR1 and CDR2 (germline): SGHNT, YYREEE (reference sequence). V lost 0 bases to trimming and J lost 5 bases; unmatched junction nucleotides: 2. The CDR3 is CASSLGGTGYGYTF. The CDR3 DNA follows: TGTGCCAGCAGCTTGGGAGGGACAGGGTATGGCTACACCTTC.

The CDR3 protein is CASSYEIRGLYGYTF. CDR3 DNA sequence: TGTGCCAGCAGTTATGAGATCAGGGGGCTATATGGCTACACCTTC. The rearrangement uses TRBV6-5 and TRBJ1-2, with 8 positions matching TRBD1. The CDR3 loop spans 15 amino acids. V shed 3 bases, J shed 5 bases, and the junction held 8 bases outside the gene matches. The germline CDR1 and CDR2 sequences are MNHEY and SVGAGI.

The rearrangement uses TRBV30 and TRBJ2-4; 8 bases match TRBD2. J lost 3 bases, V lost 1 base, and 5 bases had no gene match. CDR3 length: 15 amino acids. Per germline, CDR1 GTSNPN and CDR2 SVGIG (reference sequence). CDR3 amino acids: CAWSAGGLGKNIQYF. The CDR3 DNA follows: TGTGCCTGGAGTGCGGGGGGGCTAGGCAAAAACATTCAGTACTTC. Filled out from reference TRBV30 and TRBJ2-4, the complete variable domain reads SQTIHQWPATLVQPVGSPLSLECTVEGTSNPNLYWYRQAAGRGLQLLFYSVGIGQISSEVPQNLSASRPQDRQFILSSKKLLLSDSGFYLCAWSAGGLGKNIQYFGAGTRLSVL.

The chain couples TRBV9 to TRBJ1-2; TRBD1 is a possible D gene (5 bases). Trimming pared 0 bases from V and 0 bases from J, leaving 9 bases between. Germline V lookup: CDR1 SGDLS, CDR2 YYNGEE. This CDR3 has 15 amino acids. CDR3: CASSVGTGSNYGYTF. The CDR3 nucleotides read TGTGCCAGCAGCGTAGGAACAGGCTCTAACTATGGCTACACCTTC.

This sequence joins TRBV18 and TRBJ1-5, with D maybe TRBD1 (6 bases). This CDR3 region has 15 residues. Per germline, CDR1 KGHSH and CDR2 LQKENI. Trimming shortened V by 6 bases and J by 2 bases, and 14 bases separated the two germline ends. In DNA form, the CDR3 reads TGTGCCAGCTCGGCACAGGGTTGGGGCAATCAGCCCCAGCATTTT. Translating gives CASSAQGWGNQPQHF.

This chain joins TRBV30 and TRBJ2-5, with 10 bases aligning to TRBD2. TRBJ2-7 explains the end of the DNA better; the J call may be wrong. CDR3 length equals 13 residues. Germline V CDR1 and CDR2: GTSNPN, SVGIG (reference sequence). The DNA of the CDR3 is TGTGCCTGGAGCCTAGCGGGAGTAGCCGAGCAGTACTTC. It specifies CAWSLAGVAEQYF.

The rearrangement joins TRBV7-6 to TRBJ2-5, with D perhaps TRBD1 (6 bases). Germline CDR1 and CDR2: SGHVS and FNYEAQ. The V and J ends lost 5 bases and 5 bases respectively, with 6 bases between them. The CDR3 length is 11 residues. CDR3 in DNA: TGTGCCAGCAGCACAGGGGAGACCCAGTACTTC. Translated: CASSTGETQYF.

Only a few counts were recorded for this clone. This chain uses TRBV29-1 with TRBJ2-7, with TRBD1 matching 8 bases. The CDR3 consists of 12 residues. In germline, CDR1 is SQVTM, CDR2 ANQGSEA. V lost 4 bases and J lost 1; bases outside the gene matches: 0. Here the CDR3 reads CSVGTGSYEQYF. DNA of the CDR3: TGCAGCGTTGGGACAGGGTCCTACGAGCAGTACTTC.

The J gene is TRBJ2-3, the V gene TRBV27; 9 nucleotides line up with TRBD2. The CDR3 is 15 residues long. Germline CDR1 MNHEY, CDR2 SMNVEV (reference sequence). After removal of 6 bases from V and 5 bases from J, the junction contained 9 bases not matched to a gene. The CDR3 sequence: CASSLRTSVGDTQYF. The CDR3 DNA follows: TGTGCCAGCAGCCTAAGGACTAGCGTCGGAGATACGCAGTATTTT.

J is TRBJ2-7 and V is TRBV7-3; the match to TRBD2 covers 10 bases. This CDR3 has 17 residues. V was pared by 1 base and J by 2 bases, with 8 bases of the junction left unmatched. Germline V lookup: CDR1 SGHTA, CDR2 FQGTGA. CDR3 region: CASSLNGRLAGAYEQYF. The CDR3 DNA sequence: TGTGCCAGCAGCTTAAACGGGCGGCTAGCGGGGGCCTACGAGCAGTACTTC.

The genes are TRBV19 and TRBJ1-2; 7 nucleotides align to TRBD1. Germline V gives CDR1 LNHDA, CDR2 SQIVND (reference sequence). CDR3 length: 13 residues. The junction had 0 bases not matched to a gene; V was cut back by 5 bases and J by 0 bases. Written as DNA, the CDR3 is TGTGCCAGTAGTCAGGGGGCTAACTATGGCTACACCTTC. Encoded protein: CASSQGANYGYTF.

This sequence joins TRBV5-6 and TRBJ1-4; 7 bases line up with TRBD1. The CDR3 sequence is 14 residues long. V gave up 4 bases and J gave up 4 bases; unmatched junction bases: 4. CDR1 and CDR2 from the germline V gene are SGHDT and YYEEEE. The CDR3 spells CASSPDRNNEKLFF. The CDR3, as DNA: TGTGCCAGCAGCCCGGACAGGAATAATGAAAAACTGTTTTTT.

As for this clone: The same CDR3 arises from other DNA sequences in this sample as well. The V and J genes are TRBV9 and TRBJ2-1; D may be TRBD2 (5 bases). This CDR3 has 15 amino acids. Germline V lookup: CDR1 SGDLS, CDR2 YYNGEE. Between the trimmed V and J ends, which lost 5 bases and 0 bases, there was a span of 12 bases. The CDR3 here is CASSGTGSSYNEQFF. In DNA, the CDR3 is TGTGCCAGCAGTGGCACTGGGAGCTCCTACAATGAGCAGTTCTTC.

The rearrangement links TRBV19 to TRBJ1-6; a possible D gene is TRBD1 (6 bases). The germline CDR1 and CDR2 sequences are LNHDA and SQIVND (reference sequence). V dropped 7 bases and J dropped 7 bases, with 11 bases sitting between them. The CDR3 is 13 amino acids. CDR3 region: CASTSGGNSPLHF. In DNA form, the CDR3 reads TGTGCCAGTACATCGGGGGGCAATTCACCCCTCCACTTT.

The chain couples TRBV25-1 to TRBJ2-5, with 7 nucleotides matching TRBD1. The J call is in doubt because the DNA end fits TRBJ2-7 better. This CDR3 spans 14 amino acids. The germline V gene encodes CDR1 MGHDK and CDR2 SYGVNS. The CDR3 nucleotides read TGTGCCAGCAGTGAATGGGACAGTACCTACGAGCAGTACTTC. It encodes CASSEWDSTYEQYF.